The 5 T cell receptor beta chains in this list originate from one sample, sequenced in a study of cytomegalovirus exposure and HLA in healthy donors. Sequencing was performed with immunoSEQ multiplex PCR; in TCRdb, only in-frame clones are kept and a portion is missing. The sample has 80,000 to 100,000 clones, around 90% seen once. Specimen: PBMCs. Receptors originate from a man aged 25 to 40 in good health and CMV-seronegative.

The chain links TRBV19 to TRBJ2-1, with TRBD2 identical over 11 bases. With 7 bases clipped from V and 5 bases from J, the junction kept 13 bases outside the gene matches. The CDR3 has 17 residues. Germline CDR1 and CDR2: LNHDA and SQIVND (reference sequence). CDR3 protein: CASTPVVAGGSNNEQFF. Here the CDR3 DNA reads TGTGCCAGTACCCCAGTGGTAGCGGGAGGGTCGAACAATGAGCAGTTCTTC. Using reference TRBV19 and TRBJ2-1 for the parts outside the CDR3, the full variable domain is DGGITQSPKYLFRKEGQNVTLSCEQNLNHDAMYWYRQDPGQGLRLIYYSQIVNDFQKGDIAEGYSVSREKKESFPLTVTSAQKNPTAFYLCASTPVVAGGSNNEQFFGPGTRLTVL.

This chain connects TRBV19 to TRBJ2-7, with 7 bases that match TRBD1. Germline assignment: CDR1 LNHDA and CDR2 SQIVND (reference sequence). The V segment lost 3 bases and the J segment 0 bases; nucleotides outside the gene matches: 5. There are 15 residues in the CDR3. CDR3 sequence reads: CASSMRQGNSYEQYF. Written as DNA, the CDR3 is TGTGCCAGTAGTATGCGACAGGGTAACTCCTACGAGCAGTACTTC.

The genes are TRBV7-3 and TRBJ1-1; D is undetermined. CDR1 and CDR2 from the germline V gene are SGHTA and FQGTGA. The ends were cut back, 2 bases at V and 0 bases at J, with 7 bases in the middle. The CDR3 loop spans 14 amino acids. The DNA for the CDR3 is TGTGCCAGCAGCTTAGTCGGGATGAACACTGAAGCTTTCTTT. Its translation is CASSLVGMNTEAFF.

V usage is TRBV6-4 and J usage is TRBJ1-5, with 8 bases fitting TRBD1. Germline V gene lookup returns CDR1 MRHNA and CDR2 SNTAGT. V gave up 2 bases and J gave up 4 bases; unmatched junction bases: 4. The CDR3 contains 15 residues. CDR3: CASSDPRTGNQPQHF. The CDR3 DNA sequence: TGTGCCAGCAGTGACCCCCGGACAGGGAATCAGCCCCAGCATTTT.

This chain connects TRBV11-3 to TRBJ2-7; maybe TRBD1 (5 bases). CDR1 is SGHNT, CDR2 YENEEA, per germline. V lost 5 bases, J lost 5 bases, and 13 bases lay in between. This CDR3 is 13 amino acids long. DNA of the CDR3: TGTGCCAGCAGCCGAGAGGAGACAGACGAGCAGTACTTC. Translation: CASSREETDEQYF.